These 15 T cell receptor beta chains were sequenced from one sample in a study of CD8 T cells in ankylosing spondylitis. MiXCR, applied by TCRdb to the 5' RACE reads, yields one record per CDR3 protein. The sample lists approximately 150,000 distinct CDR3 sequences, approximately 9% occurring once. Sample: blood, either unsorted or a sorted T cell fraction (not recorded which). All receptors derive from a female donor with ankylosing spondylitis or in good health (not recorded which).

The V call is TRBV30, the J call TRBJ1-1; D remains unclear. V was cut by 4 bases and J by 6 bases, with 12 bases left in between. Per germline, CDR1 GTSNPN and CDR2 SVGIG (reference sequence). The CDR3 consists of 12 residues. CDR3 sequence (DNA): TGTGCCTGGATATCGGCCCGCCCTGAAGCTTTCTTT. Its translation: CAWISARPEAFF.

The table lists this clonotype with a few counts. The rearrangement joins TRBV2 to TRBJ1-1; D perhaps matches TRBD1 (5 bases). The germline V gene has CDR1 SNHLY and CDR2 FYNNEI. This CDR3 spans 11 amino acids. V was shortened by 7 bases and J by 11 bases, with 14 bases between the two germline ends. CDR3 in DNA: TGTGCCAGCACGGGACCGCCACCGGCTTTCTTT. Encoded protein: CASTGPPPAFF.

The chain is built from TRBV7-9 and TRBJ2-7; 10 bases map to TRBD2. The V and J ends lost 5 bases and 5 bases, in that order; junction bases with no gene match: 6. The CDR3 is 14 amino acids. CDR1 is SEHNR, CDR2 FQNEAQ, per germline (reference sequence). CDR3 nucleotides: TGTGCCAGCAGCCCGACGGGACTAGCGAACGAGCAGTACTTC. This translates into CASSPTGLANEQYF.

The chain recombines TRBV4-3 with TRBJ2-1; D call uncertain. The CDR3 spans 13 residues. V was shortened by 1 base and J by 6 bases, with 7 bases between the two germline ends. In germline, CDR1 is LGHNA, CDR2 YSLEER. The chain's CDR3 is CASSQVGSNEQFF. CDR3 bases: TGCGCCAGCAGCCAAGTAGGTTCCAATGAGCAGTTCTTC.

Concerning this clonotype: Given a much more abundant clone one base away, this may be a read error. The chain carries TRBV29-1 and TRBJ2-1; D perhaps matches TRBD2 (7 bases). Trimming took 4 bases from V and 3 from J, leaving 10 bases between them. This CDR3 spans 13 amino acids. CDR1 is SQVTM, CDR2 ANQGSEA, per germline. In DNA form, the CDR3 reads TGCAGCGTTGTAGGGGGGGACTACAATGAGCAGTTCTTC. Its protein is CSVVGGDYNEQFF.

The chain employs TRBV14 and TRBJ2-3; weak D call: TRBD2 (5 bases). Germline V gene lookup returns CDR1 SGHDN and CDR2 FVKESK. This CDR3 comprises 15 residues. The germline V and J ends were trimmed by 2 bases and 0 bases, with 9 bases remaining between them. This chain's CDR3 is CASSQIRTSTDTQYF. CDR3 coding DNA: TGTGCCAGCAGCCAAATCCGGACTAGCACAGATACGCAGTATTTT. Filled out from reference TRBV14 and TRBJ2-3, the complete variable domain reads EAGVTQFPSHSVIEKGQTVTLRCDPISGHDNLYWYRRVMGKEIKFLLHFVKESKQDESGMPNNRFLAERTGGTYSTLKVQPAELEDSGVYFCASSQIRTSTDTQYFGPGTRLTVL.

This clonotype was seen only a few times. The genes are TRBV6-1 and TRBJ1-1, with TRBD1 matching 9 bases. The junction had 9 bases not matched to a gene; V was cut back by 4 bases and J by 6 bases. The CDR3 is made up of 15 amino acids. From germline, CDR1 is MNHNS and CDR2 SASEGT. The CDR3 DNA is TGTGCCAGCAGTGGGGGACAGGGCCCTGGCTCTGAAGCTTTCTTT. This sequence encodes CASSGGQGPGSEAFF.

The V call is TRBV15, the J call TRBJ2-1, with 11 bases fitting TRBD2. The CDR3 runs to 15 residues. Trimming removed 4 bases from V and 8 bases from J; junction bases left unmatched: 7. The germline CDR1 and CDR2 sequences are LNHNV and YYDKDF (reference sequence). CDR3 region: CATSTLAGGRYEQFF. The CDR3 DNA follows: TGTGCCACCAGCACTCTAGCGGGAGGACGGTATGAGCAGTTCTTC.

The table lists this clonotype with many counts. The V gene is TRBV6-2 or TRBV6-3, the J gene TRBJ1-2, with D uncertain. V was shortened by 5 bases and J by 4 bases, with 5 bases between the two germline ends. The CDR3 contains 11 residues. The V gene's germline CDR1 is MNHEY and CDR2 SVGEGT. The CDR3 DNA reads TGTGCCAGCAGTCCGGGCTATGGCTACACCTTC. Translation: CASSPGYGYTF.

CDR3 sequence (DNA): TGTGCCAGCAGTTTAGGGGGTTGGTGTAGTAACACAGATACGCAGTATTTT. This encodes CASSLGGWCSNTDTQYF. This rearrangement joins TRBV27 to TRBJ2-3; D could derive from TRBD1 or TRBD2 (5 bases each). With 2 bases removed from V and 2 bases from J, the gap between germline ends came to 17 bases. Germline V gene data show CDR1 as MNHEY and CDR2 as SMNVEV (reference sequence). The CDR3 length is 17 residues.

This clonotype was seen a few times. The chain carries TRBV4-1 and TRBJ2-7, with 9 bases matching TRBD1. Germline V gives CDR1 MGHRA, CDR2 YSYEKL. CDR3 length: 15 amino acids. V was pared by 2 bases and J by 3 bases, with 5 bases of the junction left unmatched. CDR3 nucleotide sequence: TGCGCCAGCAGCCAACTTGCGGACAGGGGCTACGAGCAGTACTTC. Translation gives CASSQLADRGYEQYF.

The chain has TRBV20-1 and TRBJ2-7; D is uncertain. Trimming cost V 0 bases and J 4 bases, with 7 bases left between them. CDR1 is DFQATT and CDR2 is SNEGSKA in the germline V gene (reference sequence). The CDR3 sequence is 12 residues long. CDR3 protein: CSARDTAYEQYF. CDR3 DNA: TGCAGTGCTAGAGATACAGCATACGAGCAGTACTTC.

This clonotype showed up just a few times. This CDR3 is CASSLDFLADQQETQYF. The CDR3 coding sequence is TGTGCCAGCAGCTTAGATTTCCTAGCGGATCAACAAGAGACCCAGTACTTC. This sequence joins TRBV11-2 and TRBJ2-5, with TRBD2 matching over 7 bases. Germline assignment: CDR1 SGHAT and CDR2 FQNNGV. The CDR3 contains 17 residues. The V gene end was trimmed by 0 bases and the J gene end by 2 bases; junction bases not matched to a gene: 9.

This clonotype was recorded at least ten times. The rearrangement links TRBV2 to TRBJ1-5; possibly TRBD1 for D (6 bases). The V gene lost 4 bases and the J gene lost 2 bases, with 12 bases spanning the gap. Germline V gives CDR1 SNHLY, CDR2 FYNNEI. CDR3 length equals 15 residues. The CDR3 loop is CASSARGIGNQPQHF. The CDR3 coding sequence is TGTGCCAGCAGTGCCAGGGGAATCGGCAATCAGCCCCAGCATTTT.

The chain employs TRBV7-9 and TRBJ1-2; D ambiguous. The CDR3 consists of 14 residues. V dropped 5 bases and J dropped 8 bases, with 18 bases sitting between them. Germline-derived CDR1 and CDR2 are SEHNR and FQNEAQ (reference sequence). Written as DNA, the CDR3 is TGTGCCAGCAGCCCCGTGAACGGCCCGGACGGCTACACCTTC. Translating gives CASSPVNGPDGYTF.